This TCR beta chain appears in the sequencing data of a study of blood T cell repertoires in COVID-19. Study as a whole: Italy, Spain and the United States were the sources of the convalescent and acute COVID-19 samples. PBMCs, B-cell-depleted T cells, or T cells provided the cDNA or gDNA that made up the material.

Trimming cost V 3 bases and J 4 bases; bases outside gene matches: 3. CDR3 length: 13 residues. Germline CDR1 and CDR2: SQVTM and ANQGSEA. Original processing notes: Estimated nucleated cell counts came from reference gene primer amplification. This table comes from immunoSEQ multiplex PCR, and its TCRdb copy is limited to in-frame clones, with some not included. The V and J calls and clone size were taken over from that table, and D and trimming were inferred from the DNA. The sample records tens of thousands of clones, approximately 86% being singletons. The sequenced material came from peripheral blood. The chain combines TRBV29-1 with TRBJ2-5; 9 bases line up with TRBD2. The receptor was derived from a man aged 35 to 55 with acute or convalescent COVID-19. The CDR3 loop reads CSVERGGGETQYF. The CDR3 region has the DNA TGCAGCGTTGAGCGGGGGGGCGGAGAGACCCAGTACTTC.